The 15 T cell receptor beta chains in this list originate from one sample, sequenced in a study of cytomegalovirus exposure and HLA in healthy donors. This PCR relied on a set of 60 Vbeta primers and 13 Jbeta primers. The table came from immunoSEQ multiplex PCR; TCRdb's copy has only in-frame clones and leaves some out. The repertoire consists of more than 150,000 clones, with roughly 80% occurring once and the leading ten covering about 5.7%. The sequenced material came from PBMCs. The receptors here all came from a man in his forties in good health and CMV-seropositive.

This clone has a single count. V is TRBV7-9 and J is TRBJ1-2, with 10 bases identical to TRBD1. The CDR3 loop spans 15 amino acids. CDR1 and CDR2 from the germline V gene are SEHNR and FQNEAQ (reference sequence). V dropped 2 bases and J dropped 8; count of bases not matched to a gene: 8. The DNA of the CDR3 is TGTGCCAGCAGCTTATCACCGGGACAGGGGACCGGCTACACCTTC. This sequence encodes CASSLSPGQGTGYTF. Using reference TRBV7-9 and TRBJ1-2 for the parts outside the CDR3, the full variable domain is DTGVSQNPRHKITKRGQNVTFRCDPISEHNRLYWYRQTLGQGPEFLTYFQNEAQLEKSRLLSDRFSAERPKGSFSTLEIQRTEQGDSAMYLCASSLSPGQGTGYTFGSGTRLTVV.

The V gene is TRBV6-5, the J gene TRBJ2-6, with D possibly being TRBD2 (6 bases). Germline V lookup: CDR1 MNHEY, CDR2 SVGAGI. The CDR3 is 16 amino acids. V was clipped by 1 base and J by 4 bases, with 11 bases between them. CDR3: CASSYWGDAGANVLTF. The CDR3 region has the DNA TGTGCCAGCAGTTACTGGGGGGACGCCGGGGCCAACGTCCTGACTTTC.

This clone was counted between two and nine times. The V call is TRBV5-5, the J call TRBJ2-7, with D possibly TRBD1 on 5 matching bases. CDR3 size: 13 residues. Trimming took 0 bases from V and 6 from J, leaving 10 bases between them. Germline assignment: CDR1 SGHKS and CDR2 YYEKEE (reference sequence). CDR3 in DNA: TGTGCCAGCAGCTTGGTGGACATCTCCGAGCAGTACTTC. Residues: CASSLVDISEQYF.

The chain uses TRBV7-2 and TRBJ2-7; TRBD2 matches 7 bases. CDR3 length equals 15 residues. Trimming took 5 bases from V and 4 from J; bases not matched to a gene: 11. Germline CDR1 and CDR2: SGHTA and FQGNSA. CDR3 sequence: CASSRGEWPSYEQYF. The CDR3 DNA sequence: TGTGCCAGCAGCCGGGGGGAGTGGCCCTCTTACGAGCAGTACTTC. The full variable domain, its missing parts supplied by reference TRBV7-2 and TRBJ2-7, is GAGVSQSPSNKVTEKGKDVELRCDPISGHTALYWYRQSLGQGLEFLIYFQGNSAPDKSGLPSDRFSAERTGGSVSTLTIQRTQQEDSAVYLCASSRGEWPSYEQYFGPGTRLTVT.

This clone has a handful of counts. J is TRBJ1-3 and V is TRBV7-6; TRBD1 aligns across 9 bases. The CDR3 length is 15 residues. The germline CDR1 and CDR2 sequences are SGHVS and FNYEAQ. V gave up 1 base and J gave up 3 bases; unmatched junction bases: 1. The CDR3: CASSLGTGVGNTIYF. CDR3 DNA sequence: TGTGCCAGCAGCTTAGGGACAGGGGTTGGAAACACCATATATTTT.

The chain couples TRBV5-1 to TRBJ2-6; D possibly corresponds to TRBD2 (7 bases). Germline V gives CDR1 SGHRS, CDR2 YFSETQ. This CDR3 is 19 amino acids long. The V and J ends lost 0 bases and 1 base respectively, with 17 bases between them. The CDR3 sequence: CASSLGVGGGMSGANVLTF. The CDR3 nucleotides read TGCGCCAGCAGCTTGGGAGTAGGGGGGGGAATGTCTGGGGCCAACGTCCTGACTTTC. The entire variable domain, with the rest obtained from reference TRBV5-1 and TRBJ2-6, is as follows: KAGVTQTPRYLIKTRGQQVTLSCSPISGHRSVSWYQQTPGQGLQFLFEYFSETQRNKGNFPGRFSGRQFSNSRSEMNVSTLELGDSALYLCASSLGVGGGMSGANVLTFGAGSRLTVL.

This chain connects TRBV5-4 to TRBJ2-5; 7 nucleotides align to TRBD2. Looked up from germline, CDR1 is SGHNT and CDR2 is YYREEE (reference sequence). V gave up 0 bases and J gave up 1 base; unmatched junction bases: 3. CDR3 size: 15 residues. CDR3 nucleotides: TGTGCCAGCAGCTTGGTTACGGGGGGCCAAGAGACCCAGTACTTC. It codes for CASSLVTGGQETQYF.

The sample holds one count of this clone. This chain uses TRBV6-4 with TRBJ2-1, with D perhaps TRBD2 (6 bases). From germline, CDR1 is MRHNA and CDR2 SNTAGT. Trimming stripped 6 bases from V and 5 bases from J, with 11 bases between. This CDR3 has 13 amino acids. The CDR3 protein is CASSRWGDNEQFF. CDR3 bases: TGTGCCAGCAGCCGTTGGGGGGACAATGAGCAGTTCTTC.

This clone came up once. This rearrangement joins TRBV9 to TRBJ2-5, with D perhaps matching TRBD1 (6 bases). CDR3 size: 15 residues. The germline V gene has CDR1 SGDLS and CDR2 YYNGEE. V lost 0 bases to trimming and J lost 5 bases, with 14 bases between them. The CDR3 region has the DNA TGTGCCAGCAGCGTAGAAGACAGGCGAAGGGAGACCCAGTACTTC. The encoded protein is CASSVEDRRRETQYF.

The chain carries TRBV5-1 and TRBJ2-7; TRBD1 matches at 8 bases. V lost 0 bases to trimming and J lost 7 bases; unmatched junction nucleotides: 9. CDR3 length: 15 amino acids. CDR1 and CDR2 (germline): SGHRS, YFSETQ. The CDR3 DNA is TGCGCCAGCAGCTTGGTGGGACAGGCCCCAGGGGAGCAGTACTTC. Encoded protein: CASSLVGQAPGEQYF.

The chain recombines TRBV11-2 with TRBJ1-5; no clear D gene. Per the germline V gene, CDR1 is SGHAT and CDR2 is FQNNGV. V was pared by 5 bases and J by 8 bases, with 22 bases between. This CDR3 contains 16 residues. The CDR3 DNA reads TGTGCCAGCAGCACTAGGTGGGGAGGGTTTAAAAAGCCCCAGCATTTT. This codes for CASSTRWGGFKKPQHF.

The chain combines TRBV4-3 with TRBJ2-7; 7 bases align to TRBD1. The germline gives CDR1 LGHNA, CDR2 YSLEER. With V trimmed by 0 bases and J by 2 bases, 4 bases remained unmatched. The CDR3 totals 15 residues. The DNA of the CDR3 is TGCGCCAGCAGCCAAGATGTGGGACAGACCTACGAGCAGTACTTC. This sequence encodes CASSQDVGQTYEQYF.

In the case of this clone: The same CDR3 can be traced to other DNA sequences in this sample. The chain recombines TRBV6-1 with TRBJ1-1; D is possibly TRBD1 (6 bases). CDR1 is MNHNS and CDR2 is SASEGT in the germline V gene. The CDR3 covers 17 residues. The ends were cut back, 2 bases at V and 4 bases at J, with 20 bases in the middle. CDR3 nucleotide sequence: TGTGCCAGCAGTGAACCTCGCCTGGGGGCCATGGGCACTGAAGCTTTCTTT. Its translation: CASSEPRLGAMGTEAFF.

The rearrangement joins TRBV15 to TRBJ1-5, with 12 bases lining up with TRBD1. J was trimmed by 7 bases and V by 5 bases; bases with no gene match: 12. The CDR3 covers 17 residues. Germline V gene sequence: CDR1 LNHNV, CDR2 YYDKDF (reference sequence). The CDR3 sequence is CATSLPSGTGGRQPQHF. CDR3 in DNA: TGTGCCACCAGCTTACCCTCCGGGACAGGGGGCAGACAGCCCCAGCATTTT.

The V call is TRBV7-9, the J call TRBJ2-7; D gene unclear. The CDR3 consists of 14 residues. Trimming cost V 1 base and J 5 bases, with 12 bases left between them. Per germline, CDR1 SEHNR and CDR2 FQNEAQ (reference sequence). The CDR3 coding sequence is TGTGCCAGCAGCTTAGACACCTCCTTGGACGAGCAGTACTTC. This codes for CASSLDTSLDEQYF. Supplemented by reference TRBV7-9 and TRBJ2-7, the full variable domain reads DTGVSQNPRHKITKRGQNVTFRCDPISEHNRLYWYRQTLGQGPEFLTYFQNEAQLEKSRLLSDRFSAERPKGSFSTLEIQRTEQGDSAMYLCASSLDTSLDEQYFGPGTRLTVT.